These 22 T cell receptor beta chains originate from one sample sequenced in a study of OX40 agonist ivuxolimab in advanced cancers. Measured with immunoSEQ multiplex PCR; TCRdb has only the in-frame clones, and not every one. The sample records tens of thousands of clones, 89% being singletons. This material consisted of CD4+ or CD8+ T cells sorted from blood, taken in a trial of the OX40 agonist ivuxolimab. The receptors were sampled from an adult with an advanced solid tumor such as melanoma, head and neck, liver or kidney cancer.

The chain uses TRBV19 and TRBJ2-2, with D perhaps TRBD1 (5 bases). The CDR3 loop spans 15 amino acids. The germline V gene has CDR1 LNHDA and CDR2 SQIVND (reference sequence). The V and J ends lost 5 bases and 2 bases respectively, with 12 bases between them. The CDR3 protein is CASSPLQGNTGELFF. The CDR3 DNA is TGTGCCAGTAGTCCTCTTCAGGGTAACACCGGGGAGCTGTTTTTT.

J is TRBJ1-1 and V is TRBV9; no reliable D call. Looked up from germline, CDR1 is SGDLS and CDR2 is YYNGEE. The CDR3 consists of 14 residues. V lost 0 bases to trimming and J lost 1 base, with 7 bases between them. In nucleotides, the CDR3 is TGTGCCAGCAGCGTAGGACGGAAGAACACTGAAGCTTTCTTT. It encodes CASSVGRKNTEAFF. Complete variable domain (other parts from reference TRBV9 and TRBJ1-1): DSGVTQTPKHLITATGQRVTLRCSPRSGDLSVYWYQQSLDQGLQFLIQYYNGEERAKGNILERFSAQQFPDLHSELNLSSLELGDSALYFCASSVGRKNTEAFFGQGTRLTVV.

The chain has TRBV5-1 and TRBJ2-1, with 14 bases fitting TRBD2. CDR3 size: 15 residues. V shed 4 bases, J shed 5 bases, and the junction held 2 bases outside the gene matches. Per the germline V gene, CDR1 is SGHRS and CDR2 is YFSETQ. The CDR3 protein is CASSRLAGGNNEQFF. Here the CDR3 DNA reads TGCGCCAGCAGCCGACTAGCGGGAGGGAACAATGAGCAGTTCTTC. The whole variable domain, filled in from reference TRBV5-1 and TRBJ2-1, reads KAGVTQTPRYLIKTRGQQVTLSCSPISGHRSVSWYQQTPGQGLQFLFEYFSETQRNKGNFPGRFSGRQFSNSRSEMNVSTLELGDSALYLCASSRLAGGNNEQFFGPGTRLTVL.

This clone was seen once. The V call is TRBV11-1, the J call TRBJ1-5, with D perhaps matching TRBD1 (5 bases). The CDR3 has 13 amino acids. Germline CDR1 reads SGHAT; CDR2 reads FQDESV (reference sequence). Trimming stripped 1 base from V and 9 bases from J, with 10 bases between. CDR3 DNA: TGTGCCAGCAGCTTAGGAGGGGACCGGCCCCAGCATTTT. As protein: CASSLGGDRPQHF.

The V call is TRBV19, the J call TRBJ1-1; D perhaps matches TRBD1 (6 bases). CDR3 length: 15 residues. The germline V gene has CDR1 LNHDA and CDR2 SQIVND (reference sequence). Between the trimmed V and J ends, which lost 7 bases and 6 bases, there was a span of 21 bases. CDR3 protein: CASTPPSGGPAEAFF. For the CDR3, the DNA is TGTGCCAGTACCCCCCCCTCCGGGGGGCCAGCTGAAGCTTTCTTT.

The count of this clone is one. The chain is built from TRBV5-1 and TRBJ2-5, with D possibly being TRBD2 (5 bases). Germline V gene data show CDR1 as SGHRS and CDR2 as YFSETQ. The CDR3 consists of 13 residues. The V and J ends lost 5 bases and 2 bases respectively, with 10 bases between them. CDR3 residues: CASSRGDQETQYF. CDR3 sequence (DNA): TGCGCCAGCAGTCGGGGAGATCAAGAGACCCAGTACTTC.

This chain uses TRBV2 with TRBJ1-1, with D possibly being TRBD1 (6 bases). Looked up from germline, CDR1 is SNHLY and CDR2 is FYNNEI. The length of the CDR3 is 15 residues. V lost 1 base, J lost 1 base, and 10 bases lay in between. The DNA of the CDR3 is TGTGCCAGCAGTGAAGTGGGACACTCGAACACTGAAGCTTTCTTT. Translating gives CASSEVGHSNTEAFF.

The chain links TRBV10-3 to TRBJ2-3, with D uncertain. Germline loops: CDR1 ENHRY, CDR2 SYGVKD. This CDR3 region has 11 residues. Trimming cost V 4 bases and J 2 bases, with 1 base left between them. The DNA for the CDR3 is TGTGCCATCAGTGCCACAGATACGCAGTATTTT. Protein sequence: CAISATDTQYF.

This chain links TRBV28 with TRBJ1-2; 7 nucleotides line up with TRBD1. The CDR3 length is 16 residues. Germline V gene sequence: CDR1 MDHEN, CDR2 SYDVKM. The junction had 9 bases not matched to a gene; V was cut back by 4 bases and J by 1 base. CDR3 DNA: TGTGCCAGCAGTTCGAATCCGGGACAGCGTAACTATGGCTACACCTTC. Protein sequence: CASSSNPGQRNYGYTF.

The genes are TRBV7-2 and TRBJ2-7, with 14 bases that match TRBD2. The length of the CDR3 is 16 residues. Trimming took 4 bases from V and 4 from J; bases not matched to a gene: 6. CDR1 and CDR2 (germline): SGHTA, FQGNSA. The CDR3 protein is CASSSRTSGGRYEQYF. Written as DNA, the CDR3 is TGTGCCAGCAGCTCAAGGACTAGCGGGGGGAGGTACGAGCAGTACTTC.

The chain links TRBV19 to TRBJ2-2; TRBD1 matches at 10 bases. The CDR3 length is 15 residues. Germline-derived CDR1 and CDR2 are LNHDA and SQIVND (reference sequence). J was trimmed by 7 bases and V by 5 bases; bases with no gene match: 7. CDR3 coding DNA: TGTGCCAGTAGTTCTGACAGGGGGCAAGGCGGGGAGCTGTTTTTT. It encodes CASSSDRGQGGELFF. Complete variable domain (other parts from reference TRBV19 and TRBJ2-2): DGGITQSPKYLFRKEGQNVTLSCEQNLNHDAMYWYRQDPGQGLRLIYYSQIVNDFQKGDIAEGYSVSREKKESFPLTVTSAQKNPTAFYLCASSSDRGQGGELFFGEGSRLTVL.

The V and J genes are TRBV30 and TRBJ2-7; D assignment may be TRBD1 or TRBD2 (5 bases each). Germline-derived CDR1 and CDR2 are GTSNPN and SVGIG (reference sequence). V was shortened by 2 bases and J by 4 bases, with 15 bases between the two germline ends. The CDR3 is made up of 14 amino acids. CDR3 sequence (DNA): TGTGCCTGGAGTCCACCGGGACCCAGGTACGAGCAGTACTTC. This translates into CAWSPPGPRYEQYF.

The rearrangement joins TRBV5-1 to TRBJ2-3, with D unresolved. This CDR3 region has 14 residues. CDR1 and CDR2 from the germline V gene are SGHRS and YFSETQ. V dropped 3 bases and J dropped 4 bases, with 12 bases sitting between them. CDR3: CASSSWALADTQYF. Here the CDR3 DNA reads TGCGCCAGCAGCTCTTGGGCTTTGGCAGATACGCAGTATTTT.

The chain has TRBV5-6 and TRBJ1-2; no reliable D call. Trimming shortened V by 2 bases and J by 2 bases, and 7 bases separated the two germline ends. Germline V gives CDR1 SGHDT, CDR2 YYEEEE. The CDR3 is 13 residues long. CDR3 residues: CASSLRENYGYTF. The CDR3 nucleotides are TGTGCCAGCAGCTTAAGGGAGAACTATGGCTACACCTTC. The full variable domain, its missing parts supplied by reference TRBV5-6 and TRBJ1-2, is DAGVTQSPTHLIKTRGQQVTLRCSPKSGHDTVSWYQQALGQGPQFIFQYYEEEERQRGNFPDRFSGHQFPNYSSELNVNALLLGDSALYLCASSLRENYGYTFGSGTRLTVV.

The CDR3 is CATSRDLTGPEAFF. The CDR3 nucleotides read TGTGCCACCAGCAGAGATTTGACAGGCCCTGAAGCTTTCTTT. This chain links TRBV15 with TRBJ1-1; TRBD1 might be the D (6 bases). The CDR3 is 14 residues long. Germline loops: CDR1 LNHNV, CDR2 YYDKDF (reference sequence). Trimming took off 0 bases at V and 6 bases at J, with 11 bases between the two ends.

The V gene is TRBV5-6, the J gene TRBJ2-3, with 8 bases fitting TRBD1. V trimming: 4 bases; J trimming: 3 bases; junction bases outside the gene matches: 4. CDR3 length equals 14 residues. The V gene's germline CDR1 is SGHDT and CDR2 YYEEEE. CDR3 region: CASSLTGATDTQYF. The DNA for the CDR3 is TGTGCCAGCAGCCTGACAGGGGCGACAGATACGCAGTATTTT.

This clone was seen only once. This rearrangement joins TRBV20-1 to TRBJ2-5; no clear D. The CDR3 is 11 amino acids. Trimming removed 1 base from V and 5 bases from J, with 5 bases in between. In germline, CDR1 is DFQATT, CDR2 SNEGSKA (reference sequence). The CDR3 region has the DNA TGCAGTGCTAGAGTCCTTGAGACCCAGTACTTC. Its translation: CSARVLETQYF.

This chain connects TRBV28 to TRBJ2-7; a possible D gene is TRBD1 (5 bases). Germline V gene data show CDR1 as MDHEN and CDR2 as SYDVKM. V was shortened by 6 bases and J by 1 base, with 7 bases between the two germline ends. This CDR3 has 12 amino acids. Here the CDR3 reads CASRAGSYEQYF. DNA of the CDR3: TGTGCCAGCAGGGCAGGGTCCTACGAGCAGTACTTC. Combining the CDR3 with reference TRBV28 and TRBJ2-7 gives the whole variable domain DVKVTQSSRYLVKRTGEKVFLECVQDMDHENMFWYRQDPGLGLRLIYFSYDVKMKEKGDIPEGYSVSREKKERFSLILESASTNQTSMYLCASRAGSYEQYFGPGTRLTVT.

CDR3: CASSLGLAAQETQYF. Written as DNA, the CDR3 is TGTGCCAGCAGCTTGGGACTAGCGGCTCAAGAGACCCAGTACTTC. V gene TRBV5-4 combines with J gene TRBJ2-5; 9 bases agree with TRBD2. Germline V gene sequence: CDR1 SGHNT, CDR2 YYREEE (reference sequence). This CDR3 has 15 amino acids. Losses at the gene ends were 0 bases for V and 2 bases for J; bases not matched to a gene: 2.

This clone was seen only once. The J gene is TRBJ1-2, the V gene TRBV5-1, with 7 bases that match TRBD1. This CDR3 spans 16 amino acids. The germline V gene has CDR1 SGHRS and CDR2 YFSETQ. V lost 0 bases and J lost 4; bases outside the gene matches: 9. The CDR3 protein is CASSLGQGDPSYGYTF. The DNA of the CDR3 is TGCGCCAGCAGCTTGGGACAGGGTGATCCCTCCTATGGCTACACCTTC.

This chain connects TRBV28 to TRBJ1-3; 8 bases are shared with TRBD1. The germline V gene encodes CDR1 MDHEN and CDR2 SYDVKM. The CDR3 has 13 residues. Trimming removed 8 bases from V and 4 bases from J; junction bases left unmatched: 4. For the CDR3, the DNA is TGTGCCAGCGGTGGGACAGGCGGAAACACCATATATTTT. Translated, it gives CASGGTGGNTIYF.

The chain carries TRBV2 and TRBJ2-2; 8 bases match TRBD1. The junction had 6 bases not matched to a gene; V was cut back by 8 bases and J by 4 bases. Germline V lookup: CDR1 SNHLY, CDR2 FYNNEI. This CDR3 is 14 amino acids long. This CDR3 reads CASDQGASTGELFF. In nucleotides, the CDR3 is TGTGCCAGCGACCAGGGGGCGAGCACCGGGGAGCTGTTTTTT.